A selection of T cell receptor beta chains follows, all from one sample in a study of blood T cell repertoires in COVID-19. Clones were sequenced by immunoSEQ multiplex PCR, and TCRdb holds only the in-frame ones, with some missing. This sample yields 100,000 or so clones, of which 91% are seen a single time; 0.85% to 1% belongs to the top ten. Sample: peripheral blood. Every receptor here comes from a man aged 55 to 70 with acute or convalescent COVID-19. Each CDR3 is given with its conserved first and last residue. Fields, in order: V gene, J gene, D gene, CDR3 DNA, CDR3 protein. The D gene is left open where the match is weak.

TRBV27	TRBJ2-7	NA	TGTGCCAGCAGTGGTGCGGGCAGACCGGGAACCGTCTACGAGCAGTACTTC	CASSGAGRPGTVYEQYF
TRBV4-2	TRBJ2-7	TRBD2	TGTGCCAGCAGCCAAGAAACGGGAGGAACCTACGAGCAGTACTTC	CASSQETGGTYEQYF
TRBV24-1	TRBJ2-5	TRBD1	TGTGCCACCAGTGACCTTGGACAGGGCCAAGAGACCCAGTACTTC	CATSDLGQGQETQYF
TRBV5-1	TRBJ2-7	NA	TGCGCCAGCAGCTTGGGAAGCGGGCGGGACTTCTACGAGCAGTACTTC	CASSLGSGRDFYEQYF
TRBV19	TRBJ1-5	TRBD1	TGTGCCAGTAGTATAAACGGGGGACAGGGGGGTCAGCCCCAGCATTTT	CASSINGGQGGQPQHF
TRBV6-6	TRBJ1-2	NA	TGTGCCAGCAGTTCGATGGAGACCTATGGCTACACCTTC	CASSSMETYGYTF
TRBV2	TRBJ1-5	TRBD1	TGTGCCAGCACATCGGACAGGGCGCGACAGCCCCAGCATTTT	CASTSDRARQPQHF
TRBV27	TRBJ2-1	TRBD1	TGTGCCAGCAGTCCTCTGTCCGGACAGGGGGGGGACAATGAGCAGTTCTTC	CASSPLSGQGGDNEQFF
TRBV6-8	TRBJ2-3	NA	TGTGCCAGCAGTTGCTGGGGGGCGACGGGGGGCCTTACAGATACGCAGTATTTT	CASSCWGATGGLTDTQYF
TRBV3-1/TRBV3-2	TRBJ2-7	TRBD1	TGTGCCAGCAGCCAAGGAGTACAGGGGGCGCATTACGAGCAGTACTTC	CASSQGVQGAHYEQYF
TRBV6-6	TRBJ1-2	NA	TGTGCCAGCAGTTACGATTGGCACACTTCCGGAGATGGCTACACCTTC	CASSYDWHTSGDGYTF
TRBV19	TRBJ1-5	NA	TGTGCCGGAGTGGGGGGTGTGTCCAGCAATCAGCCCCAGCATTTT	CAGVGGVSSNQPQHF
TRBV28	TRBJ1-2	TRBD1	TGTGCCAGCAGTCCCCCCAAGGGGGCGGGCTATGGCTACACCTTC	CASSPPKGAGYGYTF
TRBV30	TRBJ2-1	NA	TGTGCCTGGAGCCCTATTCTCCCGACAATTAATGAGCAGTTCTTC	CAWSPILPTINEQFF
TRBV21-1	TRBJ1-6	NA	TGTGCCAGCAGCAAACCCTTAACAGGGGACCTTTATAATTCACCCCTCCACTTT	CASSKPLTGDLYNSPLHF
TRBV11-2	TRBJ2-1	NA	TGTGCCAGCAGCTTACCCCGGGGTAGTGAGCAGTTCTTC	CASSLPRGSEQFF
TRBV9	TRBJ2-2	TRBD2	TGTGCCAGCACCTTGACTAGCGGGAGTCTCGGCACCGGGGAGCTGTTTTTT	CASTLTSGSLGTGELFF
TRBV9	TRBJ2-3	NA	TGTGCCAGCAGCGAGGGGAGCACAGATACGCAGTATTTT	CASSEGSTDTQYF
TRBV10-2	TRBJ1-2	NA	TGCGCCAGCAGTGAGTCGGGCAGTAACTATGGCTACACCTTC	CASSESGSNYGYTF
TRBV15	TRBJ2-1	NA	TGTGCCACCAGCAGAGAGCGCACACAGGGTGGTGAGCAGTTCTTC	CATSRERTQGGEQFF
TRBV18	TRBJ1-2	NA	TGTGCCAGCTCACCCGGGGGTTCCCTACCTAAAGGCTATGGCTACACCTTC	CASSPGGSLPKGYGYTF
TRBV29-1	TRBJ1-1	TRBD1	TGCAGCGTTTCACAGGGGGGATACACTGAAGCTTTCTTT	CSVSQGGYTEAFF
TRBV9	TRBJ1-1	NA	TGTGCCAGCAGCCCACAAGGGGGGGCTAAGACTGAAGCTTTCTTT	CASSPQGGAKTEAFF
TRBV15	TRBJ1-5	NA	TGTGCCACCAGCAGAGATCGGGGGGCCGATCAGCCCCAGCATTTT	CATSRDRGADQPQHF
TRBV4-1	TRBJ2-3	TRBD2	TGCGCCAGCAGCCCGGGACTAGCGGTCCCCACAGATACGCAGTATTTT	CASSPGLAVPTDTQYF